This T cell receptor (beta chain) came from a study of tumor-infiltrating lymphocytes in localized non-small cell lung cancer. Using immunoSEQ multiplex PCR, the repertoire was profiled, and TCRdb retains in-frame clones only, with some absent. The table lists about 12,000 clones, less than 75% of them singletons. The CDR3 extends over 15 amino acids. The V segment lost 5 bases and the J segment 7 bases; nucleotides outside the gene matches: 11. In germline, CDR1 is MNHEY, CDR2 SVGAGI. The rearrangement links TRBV6-5 to TRBJ2-1; TRBD2 aligns across 7 bases. The sequenced sample consisted of uninvolved lung tissue not adjacent to the tumor. This clonotype was sampled from a human donor with non-small cell lung cancer. CDR3 bases: TGTGCCAGCAGTCCCGGGAGGCCGAGTGTGAATGAGCAGTTCTTC. Encoded protein: CASSPGRPSVNEQFF.